This T cell receptor beta chain was documented in a study of response to subunit inactivated influenza vaccine. TCRdb redid the calling of the RT-PCR reads with MiXCR, one entry per CDR3 protein. The data hold 300,000 to 350,000 distinct CDR3 sequences, with over 20% observed a single time. The clonotype comes from a man aged 45 to 75 who received an inactivated influenza vaccine. The input for sequencing was PBMCs from blood, taken 21 months after vaccination.

In DNA form, the CDR3 reads TGTGCCAGCAGCTCCCGGGGAGCGGGGGGGAACAATGAGCAGTTCTTC. Its protein product is CASSSRGAGGNNEQFF. The rearrangement links TRBV7-9 to TRBJ2-1; 10 bases fit TRBD2. CDR3 length equals 16 residues. The V gene end was trimmed by 4 bases and the J gene end by 5 bases; junction bases not matched to a gene: 8. Germline loops: CDR1 SEHNR, CDR2 FQNEAQ (reference sequence).